The 14 T cell receptor beta chains in this list originate from one sample, sequenced in a study of graft-versus-host responses after intestinal transplantation. Assay used: immunoSEQ multiplex PCR; TCRdb lists only in-frame clones, some missing. This table holds about 35,000 clones, 93% found once. Their specific antigens are unknown. The starting material was unstimulated CD8+ T cells sorted from spleen or lymph node cells, obtained before transplant. The receptors here all came from a human donor who was the organ donor for an intestinal transplant.

The chain recombines TRBV4-3 with TRBJ1-1, with 7 positions matching TRBD1. Trimming removed 3 bases from V and 3 bases from J; junction bases left unmatched: 4. The CDR3 spans 14 residues. CDR1 is LGHNA and CDR2 is YSLEER in the germline V gene. Here the CDR3 DNA reads TGCGCCAGCAGCCATTCCACAGGGGACACTGAAGCTTTCTTT. Translating gives CASSHSTGDTEAFF.

The chain links TRBV7-8 to TRBJ2-3; TRBD2 matches at 11 bases. CDR1 is SGHVS and CDR2 is FQNEAQ in the germline V gene. Trimming at V came to 6 bases and at J to 5 bases, leaving 4 bases not matched to a gene. CDR3 length: 14 residues. The CDR3 spells CASSSSGRGDTQYF. CDR3 sequence (DNA): TGTGCCAGCAGTAGTAGCGGGAGGGGAGATACGCAGTATTTT.

This chain uses TRBV30 with TRBJ1-1; D is possibly TRBD1 (6 bases). Trimming cost V 0 bases and J 2 bases, with 10 bases left between them. CDR3 length: 14 residues. Germline CDR1 reads GTSNPN; CDR2 reads SVGIG (reference sequence). CDR3: CAWSVPGGNTEAFF. CDR3 DNA sequence: TGTGCCTGGAGTGTCCCCGGGGGCAACACTGAAGCTTTCTTT.

This chain joins TRBV4-1 and TRBJ1-4; perhaps TRBD1 as D (6 bases). Germline V gives CDR1 MGHRA, CDR2 YSYEKL. This CDR3 is 15 amino acids long. The V end was cut by 2 bases, the J end by 6 bases, with 13 bases between. The CDR3 reads CASSQILGADEKLFF. The DNA of the CDR3 is TGCGCCAGCAGCCAAATTCTGGGGGCGGATGAAAAACTGTTTTTT.

V gene TRBV13 combines with J gene TRBJ2-7; D unresolved. The germline V and J ends were trimmed by 4 bases and 3 bases, with 7 bases remaining between them. Looked up from germline, CDR1 is PRHDT and CDR2 is FYEKMQ (reference sequence). This CDR3 region has 12 residues. For the CDR3, the DNA is TGTGCCAGCAGCTCGGGCTTCTACGAGCAGTACTTC. As protein: CASSSGFYEQYF.

The CDR3 loop is CASSVGSGLGYEQYF. The CDR3 nucleotides read TGTGCCAGCAGCGTAGGTAGCGGACTGGGGTACGAGCAGTACTTC. The J gene is TRBJ2-7, the V gene TRBV9; maybe TRBD2 (6 bases). The CDR3 is 15 amino acids. Germline lookup yields CDR1 SGDLS and CDR2 YYNGEE. Trimming removed 0 bases from V and 4 bases from J, with 14 bases in between.

The rearrangement links TRBV27 to TRBJ2-1; the D is unclear. Germline CDR1 reads MNHEY; CDR2 reads SMNVEV (reference sequence). This CDR3 has 16 amino acids. Between the trimmed V and J ends, which lost 0 bases and 6 bases, there was a span of 15 bases. CDR3 coding DNA: TGTGCCAGCAGTTTATCGTTTAGGGAATTCGCCAATGAGCAGTTCTTC. It yields the protein CASSLSFREFANEQFF.

V gene TRBV4-1 combines with J gene TRBJ2-3, with a tentative D call TRBD2 (6 bases). V was shortened by 1 base and J by 4 bases, with 12 bases between the two germline ends. Germline CDR1 is MGHRA and CDR2 is YSYEKL. This CDR3 contains 15 residues. CDR3 DNA sequence: TGCGCCAGCAGCCAAGTTGCGGGATGGGCAGATACGCAGTATTTT. Translated, it gives CASSQVAGWADTQYF.

The rearrangement joins TRBV6-5 to TRBJ2-7, with 8 bases matching TRBD1. CDR3 length equals 14 residues. The germline V gene has CDR1 MNHEY and CDR2 SVGAGI. After removal of 2 bases from V and 6 bases from J, the junction contained 6 bases not matched to a gene. The CDR3 DNA is TGTGCCAGCAGTTACAGTCAGGGGGCCGGCGAGCAGTACTTC. As protein: CASSYSQGAGEQYF.

This clone was counted once. The chain links TRBV7-8 to TRBJ1-5; 7 bases line up with TRBD1. J lost 2 bases, V lost 5 bases, and 6 bases had no gene match. The germline gives CDR1 SGHVS, CDR2 FQNEAQ. This CDR3 has 15 residues. The CDR3 here is CASSIGGTGNQPQHF. CDR3 bases: TGTGCCAGCAGCATAGGCGGGACAGGCAATCAGCCCCAGCATTTT.

V gene TRBV10-3 combines with J gene TRBJ2-3, with 7 bases identical to TRBD1. V lost 7 bases and J lost 1; bases outside the gene matches: 2. The germline V gene encodes CDR1 ENHRY and CDR2 SYGVKD. The CDR3 has 13 amino acids. CDR3 loop: CAITDRGTDTQYF. The CDR3 DNA follows: TGTGCCATCACCGACAGGGGCACAGATACGCAGTATTTT.

V is TRBV27 and J is TRBJ2-1; D is uncertain. V lost 3 bases, J lost 7 bases, and 7 bases lay in between. CDR3 length: 12 residues. CDR1 is MNHEY and CDR2 is SMNVEV in the germline V gene (reference sequence). The CDR3 loop is CASSFSGNEQFF. The CDR3 DNA reads TGTGCCAGCAGTTTTTCAGGAAATGAGCAGTTCTTC.

The chain has TRBV27 and TRBJ2-7; 7 bases map to TRBD2. The CDR3 contains 14 residues. V lost 6 bases and J lost 5; bases outside the gene matches: 10. Germline-derived CDR1 and CDR2 are MNHEY and SMNVEV (reference sequence). The CDR3 here is CASRMAGVNDEQYF. As DNA, the CDR3 is TGTGCCAGCAGGATGGCGGGAGTGAACGACGAGCAGTACTTC.

V is TRBV5-4 and J is TRBJ1-1, with 8 bases that match TRBD1. With 5 bases clipped from V and 10 bases from J, the junction kept 16 bases outside the gene matches. Germline V gene lookup returns CDR1 SGHNT and CDR2 YYREEE (reference sequence). CDR3 length: 15 amino acids. The CDR3 DNA reads as TGTGCCAGCAGATTTGGGGGGACAGGATCAAGTGGAGCTTTCTTT. It encodes CASRFGGTGSSGAFF.